The text below deals with one T cell receptor (beta chain). Its specificity is unknown. V lost 3 bases and J lost 7; bases outside the gene matches: 7. The germline gives CDR1 SNHLY, CDR2 FYNNEI. The CDR3 is 15 residues long. Profiled with immunoSEQ multiplex PCR; TCRdb holds only in-frame clones, not every one. In the table there are 15,000 or so clones, approximately 72% of which are singletons. The sample originates from a study of T cells in narcolepsy. Turning to the study itself: Healthy controls were enrolled alongside patients with narcolepsy type 1 or type 2.

Findings and limits, study-wide: Comparing one patient's CSF and blood CD4+ clonotypes highlighted HCRT- and TRIB2-specific autoreactive clonotypes. Autoreactive clonotypes reportedly recurred in blood of same and different patients, not controls.

This TCR was sampled from a human donor with narcolepsy. This chain joins TRBV2 and TRBJ1-4; 8 nucleotides line up with TRBD1. Material: CD45RA- memory CD8+ T cells from PBMCs. CDR3 sequence reads: CASSESAGGREKLFF. The DNA of the CDR3 is TGTGCCAGCAGTGAGTCGGCAGGGGGCCGTGAAAAACTGTTTTTT.